This T cell receptor (beta chain) was obtained from a study of beta chain features in type 1 diabetes. The wider study: Analysis included over 90 million sorted cells drawn from all samples. Study findings and constraints: Type 1 diabetes patients had moderately but significantly shorter TCRB CDR3s in all four CD4+ subsets. The study found fewer insertions and more deletions at VDJ junctions in type 1 diabetes patients.

On this clone: Its antigen is as yet unknown.

Reverse transcription of all isolated RNA meant that expressed TCRB transcripts were sequenced. The data were produced by immunoSEQ multiplex PCR, yet TCRdb's version contains in-frame clones alone and is incomplete. The table includes about 240,000 clones, approximately 15% detected once. Every donor provided one heparinised blood draw, which averaged approximately 100 mL. Stem cell-like memory, regulatory, central memory and naive CD4+ cells were sorted via CD45RO/CCR7/CD25/CD127/CD95/CD27. The CDR3 is 15 amino acids. CDR1 and CDR2 from the germline V gene are SGHAT and FQNNGV. V trimming: 5 bases; J trimming: 4 bases; junction bases outside the gene matches: 5.

The source of this sequence is a young man with type 1 diabetes. The genes are TRBV11-2 and TRBJ2-1; 10 nucleotides agree with TRBD2. The sample consisted of naive CD4+ T cells from blood. The CDR3 region has the DNA TGTGCCAGCAGCCCCGGGACTAGCGTTTACAATGAGCAGTTCTTC. The encoded protein is CASSPGTSVYNEQFF.